What follows describes a single TCR beta chain. It lacks a known antigen. No much larger clonotype is one base removed from it; base qualities were not supplied. This sample stems from a study of cytomegalovirus exposure and HLA in healthy donors (TCRdb year 2017). With respect to the entire study: An earlier analysis of approximately 600 of the donors reported about 290 Gb of sequence data and 120 million or so unique TCR beta sequences from about 179 million T cells. On average, about 240,000 unique TCR beta nucleotide sequences were sequenced per donor among about 400 genotyped donors of the cohort, with roughly a sixth of those sequences being non-productive. In a later genetic analysis, genome-wide SNP genotypes for about three fifths of the roughly 670 donors were used, and that subset was treated as a discovery cohort. To predict cytomegalovirus infection status, the study brought together high-throughput TCR immunosequencing, statistical association of individual TCRs with disease status, and machine learning. HLA typing included class I and class II loci at four-digit resolution. Donor age, sex, ethnicity and CMV serostatus were collected together with the repertoire data. In addition to the first cohort of approximately 670 subjects, a separate validation cohort of 100 to 150 different subjects was used. All discovery cohort repertoires had been generated on a single sequencing platform. Because of strong linkage in the cohort, roughly five DR-DQ haplotypes were treated as single units for association and clustering. The number of donors typed differed by locus, with roughly 629-640 for A, B, C, DRB1 and DQB1, around 560 for DQA1, 600 to 610 for DPA1, and some 470 for DPB1. Rather than drawing on any new phenotypic data, the later analysis identified candidate immune exposures from TCR beta sequences and the way those sequences occurred across donors. The study profiled the T cell repertoires of about 720 subjects by immunosequencing and related them to cytomegalovirus serostatus. In an earlier analysis of about 590 of the donors, high-throughput TCR beta sequencing was used to judge whether each TCR beta V gene segment behaved as functional or pseudogenic. The aim of the study was to test whether cataloging public T cell receptors could identify signatures of past pathogen exposure. The genetic ancestry cluster associated with self-reported Caucasian donors included 80% to 90% of the 398 genotyped donors. An early release covering some 640 HLA-typed donors comprised approximately 300 gigabases of sequencing data and around 80 million unique TCR sequences. A later analysis re-examined previously published TCR beta repertoires from roughly 720 donors and added high-resolution HLA genotyping to investigate patterns of TCR occurrence. Study-level results and caveats: Cytomegalovirus status was reported to be diagnosed by the classifier with high specificity and sensitivity in both the original and validation cohorts. The earlier analysis of a few hundred of the donors excluded approximately 17 rarely observed V segments, including chromosome 9 orphons, because counts were too low. A total of around 150 TCR beta chains were listed by the study as associated with cytomegalovirus. A later genetic analysis associated a missense DCLRE1C variant with V-gene and J-gene trimming of TCR beta chains, and an independent cohort replicated the association. In a later analysis, the rate of TCR association differed among HLA loci, with DRB1 alleles having the most associated TCRs and HLA-C alleles having the fewest. A later analysis found that HLA-associated TCR beta chains were more clonally expanded and had lower generation probabilities than equally common non-associated chains. For the cohort, immune exposure information was limited to CMV serostatus. Roughly uniform sequencing depth across donors was assumed in presence/absence analyses, although this assumption may not hold. An earlier analysis of around 600 of the donors showed that most TCR beta V segments appeared in productive rearrangements either about 90% or about 30% of the time, which broadly matched IMGT annotations. A cluster of highly shared sequence variants was judged likely to be a technical artifact of the sequencing pipeline. HLA typing was unavailable for some donors at each locus, so association tests used only the typed subset. Compared with the approximately 700-donor mean, donors in an Asian-associated ancestry cluster had fewer N-insertions in productive TCRs, according to a later genetic analysis. Most TCR sequences were seen in very few donors, while some public TCRs were found in many individuals. A later analysis reported that several top co-occurrence clusters appeared linked to parvovirus B19, influenza, CMV and Epstein-Barr virus. Some IMGT-functional V segments, including TRBV6-2 and TRBV6-3, could not be told apart with the 87-base-pair reads, so those segments were excluded. Only TCR beta chains were sequenced in this cohort, and the absence of alpha or paired-chain data limited detectable features. It was suggested by the authors that the approach could potentially be generalized to other disease states and immunological phenotypes. According to a later analysis, most CMV-associated TCR beta chains appeared to be HLA-restricted, and the HLA associations seemed to be driven largely by CMV exposure. Linkage disequilibrium might explain the correlated functional status among segregating V segments, but an unknown experimental factor could not be ruled out. Assigning TCR associations to individual alleles was difficult when HLA alleles, especially DR and DQ, strongly co-occurred. A few of the identified cytomegalovirus-associated TCR beta chains were confirmed in vitro to be specific for cytomegalovirus antigens. Specific HLA alleles were associated with 18,000 or so TCR beta sequences at a false discovery rate of 0.05 in a later analysis. A further reported finding was that TCR beta sequences accurately predicted the HLA-A and HLA-B alleles for most subjects in the first cohort.

Counted from cysteine to phenylalanine, this CDR3 has 17 amino acids. Left in the record is the CDR3 DNA by itself, 51 bases read in frame from the first base. The germline V gene (reference sequence) sets CDR1 to LNHDA and CDR2 to SQIVND. For this chain, trimming is 4 bases at the V end and 1 base at the J end, and the number of junction bases without a gene match is 7. The cohort consisted of 670 or so healthy bone marrow donors. Cohort members were all nominally healthy when sampled, although unrecorded immune exposures were likely present. The donor was CMV seropositive and was included in the group of some 290 seropositive cohort members. Every donor gave a peripheral blood sample, and the peripheral blood mononuclear cells from that sample were used for TCR beta sequencing. The Qiagen DNeasy Blood Extraction Kit was used to extract genomic DNA from the blood cell samples. Libraries came from the immunoSEQ multiplex PCR assay. For the multiplex PCR, a mixture combining 60 forward primers for TCR Vbeta segments and 13 reverse primers for TCR Jbeta segments was used. The CDR3 region of rearranged TCR beta genes was amplified from genomic DNA by a multiplex PCR assay. On the Illumina HiSeq System, the amplified TCR beta libraries were sequenced as 87-base-pair reads. The authors' analysis ran thus. In a later analysis, tens of millions of unique TCR beta chains were counted across the 500 to 850 repertoires, and approximately 11 million of these chains were shared by at least two donors. Raw reads were error-corrected and collapsed into unique sequences by a nearest-neighbor algorithm in which closely related sequences were merged to remove PCR and sequencing errors. Alignment of CDR3 sequences to IMGT reference sequences was used to assign V, D and J gene segments. For a sequence to be retained, at least a six-nucleotide match to both a V gene segment and a J gene segment was required. A rearrangement was called productive if the CDR3 had no stop codons and remained in frame with V and J, and every other rearrangement was called non-productive. Following IMGT convention, CDR3 was defined as the stretch from the second conserved V-encoded cysteine to the conserved J-encoded phenylalanine. The earlier analysis of around 640 of the donors excluded sequences that lacked an unambiguous match to a single V gene segment. In an earlier analysis of 587 of the donors, a V segment was called functional when productive rearrangements were above 56.7%, and segregating when the standard deviation between donors exceeded 5%. A statistical classification framework was built for diagnosing cytomegalovirus status from the catalog of TCR beta chain sequences. V and J gene assignment, in a later analysis, came from comparing TCR nucleotide sequences with IMGT/GENE-DB human TR gene sequences. Using the TCRdist pipeline, a later analysis assigned CDR3 sequences along with most-parsimonious VDJ recombination scenarios. In a later analysis, each TCR beta chain was defined by its CDR3 amino acid sequence together with its V-gene family, and reads without a unique V-gene family were excluded. As a way to deal with suspected cross-contamination and a sequencing artifact, a later analysis dropped 450 to 600 nucleotide sequences that were highly shared and had low generation probability. A later analysis calculated a clonal expansion index for each public chain from normalized within-repertoire ranks of inferred template counts. In a later analysis, generation probabilities were computed with a VDJ recombination model fitted to out-of-frame rearrangements, and the resulting probabilities were checked against IGoR. In a later analysis, TCR-TCR, TCR-HLA and TCR-CMV co-occurrence was scored with hypergeometric tests, and a repertoire-size bias correction was applied to TCR pairs. A later analysis estimated false discovery rates by permuting HLA or CMV assignments 20 times. In a later analysis, co-occurring TCRs were grouped using DBSCAN, with TCRdist sequence similarity added in when clustering inside HLA-allele-positive subsets. Co-occurrence clustering excluded repertoires with fewer than 30,000 or more than 120,000 public chains, plus five with anomalous nucleotide sharing. Drawn from immuneACCESS, this table holds only the in-frame rearrangements with V and J called that TCRdb kept. Clones are partly lost; checked studies trace under half to an unresolved V gene and leave the rest unexplained. V and J calls and clone size follow that table, whereas D and trimming were derived from the DNA. The sample table holds about 99,000 clones, of which roughly 85% were seen once. Clones ranked in the top ten supply approximately 5% of the sample.

This chain is built from TRBV19 and TRBJ2-6; the junction holds 7 bases that match TRBD1. The receptor was derived from a man aged 55-75 years in good health and CMV-seropositive. The sample comprised PBMCs. The sequence in DNA is TGTGCCAGTAGTAGCTTAGGGACAGCTTCTGGGGCCAACGTCCTGACTTTC. This codes for CASSSLGTASGANVLTF.